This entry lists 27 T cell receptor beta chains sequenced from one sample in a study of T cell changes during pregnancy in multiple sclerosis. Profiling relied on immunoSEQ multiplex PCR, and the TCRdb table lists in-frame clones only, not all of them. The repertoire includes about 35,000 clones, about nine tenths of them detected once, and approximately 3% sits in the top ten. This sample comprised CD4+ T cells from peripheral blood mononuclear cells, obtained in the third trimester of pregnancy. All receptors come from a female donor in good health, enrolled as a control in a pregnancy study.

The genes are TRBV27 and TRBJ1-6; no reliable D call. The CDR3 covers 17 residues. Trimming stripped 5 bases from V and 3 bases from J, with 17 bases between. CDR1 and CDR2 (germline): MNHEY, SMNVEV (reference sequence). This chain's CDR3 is CASSLFSRVFYNSPLHF. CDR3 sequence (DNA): TGTGCCAGCAGTCTTTTTTCCCGGGTTTTCTATAATTCACCCCTCCACTTT.

The DNA for the CDR3 is TGTGCCAGCAGCATAAGACCACTAGCGGGGGAGTACAATGAGCAGTTCTTC. Its translation is CASSIRPLAGEYNEQFF. V is TRBV13 and J is TRBJ2-1; 11 bases line up with TRBD2. Germline CDR1 reads PRHDT; CDR2 reads FYEKMQ (reference sequence). V shed 5 bases and J 4 bases; nucleotides not matched to a gene: 10. This CDR3 has 17 amino acids.

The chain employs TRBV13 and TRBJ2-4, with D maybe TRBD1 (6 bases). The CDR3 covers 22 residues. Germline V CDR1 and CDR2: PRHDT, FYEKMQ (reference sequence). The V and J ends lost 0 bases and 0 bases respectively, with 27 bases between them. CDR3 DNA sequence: TGTGCCAGCAGCTTAGGCCTAACAGGGACAAGCCAGCCCAAACTAGCCAAAAACATTCAGTACTTC. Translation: CASSLGLTGTSQPKLAKNIQYF.

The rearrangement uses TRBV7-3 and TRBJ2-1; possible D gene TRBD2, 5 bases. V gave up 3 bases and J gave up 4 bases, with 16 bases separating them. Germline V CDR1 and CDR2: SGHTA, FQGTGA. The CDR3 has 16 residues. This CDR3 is CASSFLGEGRYNEQFF. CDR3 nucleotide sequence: TGTGCCAGCAGCTTCCTGGGCGAGGGTCGTTACAATGAGCAGTTCTTC.

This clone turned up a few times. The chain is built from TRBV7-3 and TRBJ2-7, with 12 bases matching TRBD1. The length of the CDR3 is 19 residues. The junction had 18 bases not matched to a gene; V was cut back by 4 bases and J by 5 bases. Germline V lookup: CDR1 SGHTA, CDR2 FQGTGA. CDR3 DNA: TGTGCCAGCAGCTCGCCTGTTGGGAGGTCCGGGACAGGGGGCGACGAGCAGTACTTC. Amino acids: CASSSPVGRSGTGGDEQYF. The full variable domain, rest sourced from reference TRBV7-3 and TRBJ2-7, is GAGVSQTPSNKVTEKGKYVELRCDPISGHTALYWYRQSLGQGPEFLIYFQGTGAADDSGLPNDRFFAVRPEGSVSTLKIQRTERGDSAVYLCASSSPVGRSGTGGDEQYFGPGTRLTVT.

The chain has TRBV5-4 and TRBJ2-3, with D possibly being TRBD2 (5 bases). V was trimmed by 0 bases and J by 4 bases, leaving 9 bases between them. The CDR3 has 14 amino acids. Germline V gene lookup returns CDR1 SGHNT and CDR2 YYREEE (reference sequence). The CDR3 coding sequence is TGTGCCAGCAGCTTGGATTGGGGAGCAGATACGCAGTATTTT. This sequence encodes CASSLDWGADTQYF.

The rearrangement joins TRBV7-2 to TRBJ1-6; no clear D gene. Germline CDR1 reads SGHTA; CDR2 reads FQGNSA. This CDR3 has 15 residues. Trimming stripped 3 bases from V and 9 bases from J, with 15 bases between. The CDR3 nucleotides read TGTGCCAGCAGCTTTACATTGGAGAGACCTTCACCCCTCCACTTT. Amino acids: CASSFTLERPSPLHF.

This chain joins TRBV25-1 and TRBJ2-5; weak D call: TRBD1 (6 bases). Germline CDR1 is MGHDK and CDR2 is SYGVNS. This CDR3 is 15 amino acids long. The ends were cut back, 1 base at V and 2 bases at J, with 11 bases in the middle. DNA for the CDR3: TGTGCCAGCAGTGAATGGGGACACTTACAAGAGACCCAGTACTTC. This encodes CASSEWGHLQETQYF.

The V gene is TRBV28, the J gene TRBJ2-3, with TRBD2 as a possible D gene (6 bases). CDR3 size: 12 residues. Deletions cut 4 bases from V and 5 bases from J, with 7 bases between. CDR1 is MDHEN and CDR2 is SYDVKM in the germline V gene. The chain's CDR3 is CASSWGGDTQYF. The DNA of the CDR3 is TGTGCCAGCAGTTGGGGAGGAGATACGCAGTATTTT.

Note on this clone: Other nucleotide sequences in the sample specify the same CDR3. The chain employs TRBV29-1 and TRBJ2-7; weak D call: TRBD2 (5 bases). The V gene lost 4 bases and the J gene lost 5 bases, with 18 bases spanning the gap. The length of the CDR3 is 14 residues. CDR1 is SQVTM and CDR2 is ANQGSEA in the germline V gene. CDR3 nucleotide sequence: TGCAGCGTTGGGCGAGGGAGTTCTTCCGACGAGCAGTACTTC. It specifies CSVGRGSSSDEQYF.

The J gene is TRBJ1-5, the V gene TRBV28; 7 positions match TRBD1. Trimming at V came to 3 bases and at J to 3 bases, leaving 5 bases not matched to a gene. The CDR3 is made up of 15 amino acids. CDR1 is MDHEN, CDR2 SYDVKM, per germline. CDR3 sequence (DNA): TGTGCCAGCAGTTTGTCACAGGGGAACAATCAGCCCCAGCATTTT. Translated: CASSLSQGNNQPQHF. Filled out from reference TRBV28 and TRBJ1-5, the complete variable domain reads DVKVTQSSRYLVKRTGEKVFLECVQDMDHENMFWYRQDPGLGLRLIYFSYDVKMKEKGDIPEGYSVSREKKERFSLILESASTNQTSMYLCASSLSQGNNQPQHFGDGTRLSIL.

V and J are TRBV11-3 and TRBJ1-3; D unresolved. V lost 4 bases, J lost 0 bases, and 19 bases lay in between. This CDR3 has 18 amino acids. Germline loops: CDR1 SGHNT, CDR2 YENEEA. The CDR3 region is CASSSYDEVFFSGNTIYF. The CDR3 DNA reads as TGTGCCAGCAGCTCCTACGATGAGGTTTTCTTCTCTGGAAACACCATATATTTT.

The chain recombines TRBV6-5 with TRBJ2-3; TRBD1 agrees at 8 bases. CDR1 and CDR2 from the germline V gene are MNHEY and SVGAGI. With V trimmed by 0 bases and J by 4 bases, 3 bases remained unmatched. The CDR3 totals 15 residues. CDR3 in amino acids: CASSYSMTGADTQYF. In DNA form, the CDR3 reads TGTGCCAGCAGTTACTCGATGACAGGGGCAGATACGCAGTATTTT.

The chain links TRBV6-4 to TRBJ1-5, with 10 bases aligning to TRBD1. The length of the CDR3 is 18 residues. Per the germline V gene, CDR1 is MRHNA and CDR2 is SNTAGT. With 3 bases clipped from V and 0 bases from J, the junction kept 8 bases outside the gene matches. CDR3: CASSETGTGVNSNQPQHF. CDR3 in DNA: TGTGCCAGCAGTGAAACCGGGACAGGGGTTAATAGCAATCAGCCCCAGCATTTT.

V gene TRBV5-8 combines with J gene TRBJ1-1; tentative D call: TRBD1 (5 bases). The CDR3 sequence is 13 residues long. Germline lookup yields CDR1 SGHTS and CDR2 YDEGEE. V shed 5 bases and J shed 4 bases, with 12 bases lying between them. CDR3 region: CASRWGQGTEAFF. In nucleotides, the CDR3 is TGTGCCAGCAGGTGGGGCCAGGGCACTGAAGCTTTCTTT.

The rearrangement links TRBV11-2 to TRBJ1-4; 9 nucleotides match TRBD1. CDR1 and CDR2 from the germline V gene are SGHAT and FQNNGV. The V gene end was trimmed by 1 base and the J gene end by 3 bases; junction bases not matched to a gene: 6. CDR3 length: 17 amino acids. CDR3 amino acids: CASSLGDRAVPNEKLFF. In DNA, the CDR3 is TGTGCCAGCAGCTTAGGGGACAGGGCAGTCCCTAATGAAAAACTGTTTTTT.

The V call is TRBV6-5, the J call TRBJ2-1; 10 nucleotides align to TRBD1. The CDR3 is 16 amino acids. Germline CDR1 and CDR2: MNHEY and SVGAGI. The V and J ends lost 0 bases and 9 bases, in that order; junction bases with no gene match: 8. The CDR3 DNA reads TGTGCCAGCAGTTACTCGACAGGGGGCAAAGCTGGTGAGCAGTTCTTC. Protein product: CASSYSTGGKAGEQFF.

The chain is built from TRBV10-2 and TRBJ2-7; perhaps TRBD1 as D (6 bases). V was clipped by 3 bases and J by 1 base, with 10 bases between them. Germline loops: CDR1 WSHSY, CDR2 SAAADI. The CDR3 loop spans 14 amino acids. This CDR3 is CASSEQGTSYEQYF. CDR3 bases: TGCGCCAGCAGTGAACAGGGAACGTCCTACGAGCAGTACTTC.

CDR3 sequence: CASSEREYGELFF. CDR3 bases: TGTGCCAGCAGTGAGCGGGAGTACGGGGAGCTGTTTTTT. The chain carries TRBV6-4 and TRBJ2-2; 7 bases align to TRBD2. J lost 7 bases, V lost 3 bases, and 2 bases had no gene match. Per the germline V gene, CDR1 is MRHNA and CDR2 is SNTAGT. The CDR3 consists of 13 residues.

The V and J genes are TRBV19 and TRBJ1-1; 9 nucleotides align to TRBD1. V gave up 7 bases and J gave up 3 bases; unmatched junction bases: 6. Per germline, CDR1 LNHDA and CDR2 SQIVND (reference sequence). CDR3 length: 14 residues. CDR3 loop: CASKDRGGYTEAFF. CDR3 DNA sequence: TGTGCCAGTAAGGACAGGGGAGGGTACACTGAAGCTTTCTTT.

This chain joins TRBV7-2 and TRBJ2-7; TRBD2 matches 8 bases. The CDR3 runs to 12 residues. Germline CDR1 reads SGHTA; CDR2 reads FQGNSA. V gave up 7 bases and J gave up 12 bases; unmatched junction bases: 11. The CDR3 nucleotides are TGTGCCAGCAATAAAGCGGGGACTAGATGGTACTTC. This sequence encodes CASNKAGTRWYF. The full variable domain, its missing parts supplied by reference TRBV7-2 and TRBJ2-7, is GAGVSQSPSNKVTEKGKDVELRCDPISGHTALYWYRQSLGQGLEFLIYFQGNSAPDKSGLPSDRFSAERTGGSVSTLTIQRTQQEDSAVYLCASNKAGTRWYFGPGTRLTVT.

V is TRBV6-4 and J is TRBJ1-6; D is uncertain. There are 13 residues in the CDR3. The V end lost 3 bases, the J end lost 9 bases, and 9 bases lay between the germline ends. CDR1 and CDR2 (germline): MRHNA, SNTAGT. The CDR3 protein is CASSEQLGSPLHF. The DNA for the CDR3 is TGTGCCAGCAGTGAACAGCTTGGTTCACCCCTCCACTTT.

The DNA for the CDR3 is TGTGCCAGCAGTGGAATAGCGGGGGGGAGCACAGATACGCAGTATTTT. Its protein is CASSGIAGGSTDTQYF. The chain couples TRBV6-1 to TRBJ2-3; 11 bases line up with TRBD2. This CDR3 comprises 16 residues. The ends lost 4 bases at V and 0 bases at J; junction bases unmatched: 3. Germline V lookup: CDR1 MNHNS, CDR2 SASEGT.

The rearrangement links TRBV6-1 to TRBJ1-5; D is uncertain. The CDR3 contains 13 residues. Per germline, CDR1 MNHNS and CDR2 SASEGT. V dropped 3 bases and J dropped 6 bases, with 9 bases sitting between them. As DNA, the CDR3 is TGTGCCAGCAGTGATGAACTCTTTCAGCCCCAGCATTTT. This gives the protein CASSDELFQPQHF.

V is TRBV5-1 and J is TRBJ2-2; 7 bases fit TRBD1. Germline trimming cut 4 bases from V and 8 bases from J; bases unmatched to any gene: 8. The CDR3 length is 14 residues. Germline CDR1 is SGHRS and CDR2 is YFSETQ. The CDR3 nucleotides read TGCGCCAGCAGCACTGACAGGGAGTTAGGGGAGCTGTTTTTT. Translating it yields CASSTDRELGELFF.

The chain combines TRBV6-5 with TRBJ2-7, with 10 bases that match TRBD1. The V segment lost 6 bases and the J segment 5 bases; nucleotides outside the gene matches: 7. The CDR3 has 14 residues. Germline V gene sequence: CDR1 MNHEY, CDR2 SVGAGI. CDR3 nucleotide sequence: TGTGCCAGCAGCTCGGGACAGGGGTTCAACGAGCAGTACTTC. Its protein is CASSSGQGFNEQYF.

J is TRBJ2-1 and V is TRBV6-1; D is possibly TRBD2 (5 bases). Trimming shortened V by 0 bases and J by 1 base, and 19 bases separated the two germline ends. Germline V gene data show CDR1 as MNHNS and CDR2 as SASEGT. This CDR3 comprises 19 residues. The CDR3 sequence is CASSEALGWTSGSYNEQFF. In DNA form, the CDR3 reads TGTGCCAGCAGTGAAGCGCTGGGTTGGACTTCGGGTTCCTACAATGAGCAGTTCTTC.